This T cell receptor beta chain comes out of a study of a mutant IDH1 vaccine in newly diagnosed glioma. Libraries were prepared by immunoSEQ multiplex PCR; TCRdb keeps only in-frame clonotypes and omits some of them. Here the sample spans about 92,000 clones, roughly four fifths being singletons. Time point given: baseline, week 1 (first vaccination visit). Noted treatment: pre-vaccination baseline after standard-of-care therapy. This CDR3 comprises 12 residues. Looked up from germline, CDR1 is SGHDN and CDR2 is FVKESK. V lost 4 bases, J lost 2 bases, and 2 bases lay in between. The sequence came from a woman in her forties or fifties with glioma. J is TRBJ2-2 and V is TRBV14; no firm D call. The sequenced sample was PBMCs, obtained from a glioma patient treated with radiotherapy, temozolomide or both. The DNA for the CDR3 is TGTGCCAGCAGCCTAAACACCGGGGAGCTGTTTTTT. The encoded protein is CASSLNTGELFF. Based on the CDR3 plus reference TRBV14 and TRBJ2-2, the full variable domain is EAGVTQFPSHSVIEKGQTVTLRCDPISGHDNLYWYRRVMGKEIKFLLHFVKESKQDESGMPNNRFLAERTGGTYSTLKVQPAELEDSGVYFCASSLNTGELFFGEGSRLTVL.